A single sample gave rise to the 14 T cell receptor beta chains below, sequenced in a study of human versus mouse CDR3 diversity and MHC coevolution. The repertoire was sequenced with immunoSEQ multiplex PCR; TCRdb's copy has only in-frame clones and lacks some. The repertoire holds 50,000 to 70,000 clones, with around 94% as singletons. Sequencing input: naive CD4+ T cells from blood. Subset indicated: CD45RO-negative CD62L-positive naive CD4 T cells. The source of these receptors is a person in their sixties in good health.

CDR3 sequence (DNA): TGTGCCAGCAGGCAGTATGAACCGGGACAGGGTATTACGAACACCATATATTTT. Its translation: CASRQYEPGQGITNTIYF. The J gene is TRBJ1-3, the V gene TRBV14; TRBD1 agrees at 9 bases. Trimming took 6 bases from V and 7 from J; bases not matched to a gene: 19. The V gene's germline CDR1 is SGHDN and CDR2 FVKESK. This CDR3 contains 18 residues. The full variable domain, completed using reference TRBV14 and TRBJ1-3, is EAGVTQFPSHSVIEKGQTVTLRCDPISGHDNLYWYRRVMGKEIKFLLHFVKESKQDESGMPNNRFLAERTGGTYSTLKVQPAELEDSGVYFCASRQYEPGQGITNTIYFGEGSWLTVV.

This rearrangement joins TRBV5-1 to TRBJ2-7; 8 nucleotides agree with TRBD2. CDR3 length equals 13 residues. The germline V gene encodes CDR1 SGHRS and CDR2 YFSETQ. The J segment lost 6 bases and the V segment lost 1 base, leaving 3 bases of the junction unmatched. The CDR3 region is CASSLFREGEQYF. The CDR3, as DNA: TGCGCCAGCAGCTTGTTTCGGGAGGGCGAGCAGTACTTC.

V is TRBV29-1 and J is TRBJ1-1, with TRBD1 as a possible D gene (6 bases). Trimming stripped 5 bases from V and 7 bases from J, with 20 bases between. CDR3 length equals 14 residues. CDR1 is SQVTM and CDR2 is ANQGSEA in the germline V gene. CDR3 region: CSVSSNRDYLEAFF. DNA of the CDR3: TGCAGCGTTTCAAGCAACAGGGACTACCTTGAAGCTTTCTTT. The variable domain in full, with the rest retrieved from reference TRBV29-1 and TRBJ1-1, is SAVISQKPSRDICQRGTSLTIQCQVDSQVTMMFWYRQQPGQSLTLIATANQGSEATYESGFVIDKFPISRPNLTFSTLTVSNMSPEDSSIYLCSVSSNRDYLEAFFGQGTRLTVV.

This clone was detected once. Here the CDR3 reads CASSRLGLSTQYF. CDR3 DNA sequence: TGTGCCAGCAGCCGCCTAGGTTTGTCTACGCAGTATTTT. The V gene is TRBV11-2, the J gene TRBJ2-3; unclear D gene. CDR3 length: 13 amino acids. Germline V gene sequence: CDR1 SGHAT, CDR2 FQNNGV. The V end lost 5 bases, the J end lost 8 bases, and 14 bases lay between the germline ends.

The chain carries TRBV7-2 and TRBJ2-1, with D perhaps TRBD2 (6 bases). The CDR3 is 14 amino acids. The germline V and J ends were trimmed by 3 bases and 7 bases, with 13 bases remaining between them. CDR1 SGHTA and CDR2 FQGNSA come from the germline V gene. The CDR3 DNA reads TGTGCCAGCAGCTTTGGCCTAGCGAATAATGAGCAGTTCTTC. Amino acid sequence: CASSFGLANNEQFF.

The chain carries TRBV5-6 and TRBJ1-1; 8 nucleotides match TRBD1. The CDR3 totals 17 residues. Germline loops: CDR1 SGHDT, CDR2 YYEEEE. After removal of 4 bases from V and 0 bases from J, the junction contained 11 bases not matched to a gene. CDR3 region: CASSTDRAHRVNTEAFF. The CDR3, as DNA: TGTGCCAGCAGCACGGACAGGGCCCACAGGGTGAACACTGAAGCTTTCTTT.

This chain links TRBV5-4 with TRBJ1-2; 9 nucleotides line up with TRBD1. CDR3 length: 16 residues. CDR1 is SGHNT and CDR2 is YYREEE in the germline V gene (reference sequence). Losses at the gene ends were 2 bases for V and 4 bases for J; bases not matched to a gene: 9. CDR3 DNA: TGTGCCAGCAGCTTTGGTTTGGGACAGGGAGGCTATGGCTACACCTTC. It encodes CASSFGLGQGGYGYTF.

The rearrangement joins TRBV11-3 to TRBJ2-2; 12 bases map to TRBD2. CDR3 length: 15 amino acids. Germline CDR1 and CDR2: SGHNT and YENEEA. J lost 3 bases, V lost 5 bases, and 1 base had no gene match. The CDR3 reads CASSLAGGYTGELFF. The DNA of the CDR3 is TGTGCCAGCAGCCTAGCGGGAGGGTACACCGGGGAGCTGTTTTTT.

The chain couples TRBV29-1 to TRBJ1-3, with D hard to call. CDR3 length: 11 amino acids. Looked up from germline, CDR1 is SQVTM and CDR2 is ANQGSEA. V was trimmed by 3 bases and J by 9 bases, leaving 9 bases between them. In DNA, the CDR3 is TGCAGCGTTGATTCGGGATCCACCATATATTTT. Amino acid sequence: CSVDSGSTIYF.

The chain carries TRBV11-2 and TRBJ2-5; 11 bases are a match to TRBD2. The CDR3 sequence is 15 residues long. V gave up 5 bases and J gave up 2 bases; unmatched junction bases: 4. CDR1 is SGHAT, CDR2 FQNNGV, per germline. The CDR3 DNA reads as TGTGCCAGCAGCACCCGGACTAGCGGGCAAGAGACCCAGTACTTC. Protein product: CASSTRTSGQETQYF.

V is TRBV29-1 and J is TRBJ2-5; D unresolved. CDR1 is SQVTM and CDR2 is ANQGSEA in the germline V gene. The ends were cut back, 4 bases at V and 0 bases at J, with 12 bases in the middle. The CDR3 consists of 14 residues. CDR3 nucleotides: TGCAGCGTTGCAGAAATGCGGTACCAAGAGACCCAGTACTTC. Its protein product is CSVAEMRYQETQYF.

The J gene is TRBJ2-3, the V gene TRBV7-3, with D possibly being TRBD2 (7 bases). V lost 7 bases and J 1 base, leaving 12 bases between the germline ends. Germline CDR1 SGHTA, CDR2 FQGTGA. This CDR3 has 14 amino acids. The CDR3 loop is CASTKGGGTDTQYF. The CDR3 DNA follows: TGTGCCAGCACAAAGGGGGGGGGCACAGATACGCAGTATTTT.

The chain couples TRBV30 to TRBJ2-3; 12 positions agree with TRBD2. Germline CDR1 and CDR2: GTSNPN and SVGIG (reference sequence). V lost 0 bases, J lost 4 bases, and 5 bases stayed unmatched. The CDR3 covers 16 residues. CDR3 amino acids: CAWSVGLAGGPDTQYF. CDR3 DNA sequence: TGTGCCTGGAGTGTGGGGCTAGCGGGAGGGCCAGATACGCAGTATTTT.

The CDR3 loop reads CSVGAGQISYNEQFF. The CDR3 DNA is TGCAGCGTTGGGGCTGGGCAAATCTCCTACAATGAGCAGTTCTTC. V gene TRBV29-1 combines with J gene TRBJ2-1; D remains unclear. Trimming took 4 bases from V and 0 from J, leaving 13 bases between them. The CDR3 sequence is 15 residues long. Germline loops: CDR1 SQVTM, CDR2 ANQGSEA.